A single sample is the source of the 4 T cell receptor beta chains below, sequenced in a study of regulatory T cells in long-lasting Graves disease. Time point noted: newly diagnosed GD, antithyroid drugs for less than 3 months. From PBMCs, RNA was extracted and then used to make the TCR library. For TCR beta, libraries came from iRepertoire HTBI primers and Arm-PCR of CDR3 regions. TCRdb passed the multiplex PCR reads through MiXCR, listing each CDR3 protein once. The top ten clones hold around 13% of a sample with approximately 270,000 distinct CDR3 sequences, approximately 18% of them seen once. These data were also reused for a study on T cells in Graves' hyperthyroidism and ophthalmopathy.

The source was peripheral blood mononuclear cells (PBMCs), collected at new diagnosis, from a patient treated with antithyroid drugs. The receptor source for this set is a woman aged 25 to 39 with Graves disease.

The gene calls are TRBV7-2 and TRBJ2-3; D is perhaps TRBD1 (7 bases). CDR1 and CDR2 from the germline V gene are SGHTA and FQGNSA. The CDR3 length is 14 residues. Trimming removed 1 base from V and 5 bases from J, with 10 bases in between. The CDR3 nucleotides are TGTGCCAGCAGCTTAGACCAGGGGGGAGATACGCAGTATTTT. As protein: CASSLDQGGDTQYF.

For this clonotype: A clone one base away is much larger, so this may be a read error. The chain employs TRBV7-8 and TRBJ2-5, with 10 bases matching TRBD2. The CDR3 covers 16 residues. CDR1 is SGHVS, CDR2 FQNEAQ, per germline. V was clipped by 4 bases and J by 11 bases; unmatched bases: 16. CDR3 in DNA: TGTGCCAGCAGCTCGTTAGCGGGAGGACGGTGGAATGAGCAGTACTTC. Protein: CASSSLAGGRWNEQYF.

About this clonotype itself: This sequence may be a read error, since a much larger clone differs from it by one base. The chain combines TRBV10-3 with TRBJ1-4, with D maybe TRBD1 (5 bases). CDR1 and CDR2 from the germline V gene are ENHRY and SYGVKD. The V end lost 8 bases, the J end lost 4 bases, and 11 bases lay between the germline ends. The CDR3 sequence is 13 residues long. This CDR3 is CAIRGRVNEKLFF. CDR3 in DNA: TGTGCCATCCGGGGCAGGGTTAATGAAAAACTGTTTTTT.

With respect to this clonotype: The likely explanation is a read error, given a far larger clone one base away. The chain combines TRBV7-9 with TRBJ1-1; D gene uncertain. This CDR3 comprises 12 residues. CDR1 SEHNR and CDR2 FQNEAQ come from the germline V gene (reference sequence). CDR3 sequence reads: CASSLVASEALF. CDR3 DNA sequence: TGTGCCAGCAGCTTAGTAGCTAGTGAAGCTCTCTTT.